This TCR beta chain was sequenced in a study of blood T cells in healthy people across ages. The CDR3 runs 14 residues. V was cut by 5 bases and J by 4 bases, with 14 bases left in between. Then a second PCR, running about 7 to 11 cycles, was carried out with a sample-barcoded 5' primer and a J-beta primer mix. Each CDR3 protein gets one entry after TCRdb re-called the 5' RACE reads with MiXCR. The sample consists of more than 650,000 distinct CDR3 sequences, more than 25% of them appearing once. The data were also submitted as part of a second study, on T cells of mothers and their children.

The TCR originated in a boy aged 5-17 years in good health. The chain combines TRBV12-3 or TRBV12-4 with TRBJ2-5; D gene uncertain. The sample was blood. This chain's CDR3 is CASSMRYEGETQYF. DNA of the CDR3: TGTGCCAGCAGTATGAGATATGAAGGAGAGACCCAGTACTTC.